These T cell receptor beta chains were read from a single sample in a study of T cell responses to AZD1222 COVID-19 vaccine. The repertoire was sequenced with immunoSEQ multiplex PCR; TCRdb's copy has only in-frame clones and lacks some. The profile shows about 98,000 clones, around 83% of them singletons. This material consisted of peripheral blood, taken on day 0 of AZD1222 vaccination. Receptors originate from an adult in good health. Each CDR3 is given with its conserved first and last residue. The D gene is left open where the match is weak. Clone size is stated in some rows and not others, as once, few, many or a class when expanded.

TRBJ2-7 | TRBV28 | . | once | TGTGCCAGCAGTGGTGTTGGGGGTAGGACCTACGAGCAGTACTTC | CASSGVGGRTYEQYF
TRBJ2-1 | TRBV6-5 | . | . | TGTGCCAGCAGTTCCGACAGGAGCTCCTACAATGAGCAGTTCTTC | CASSSDRSSYNEQFF
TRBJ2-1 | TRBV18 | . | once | TGTGCCAGCTCACCTCACAATGAGCAGTTCTTC | CASSPHNEQFF
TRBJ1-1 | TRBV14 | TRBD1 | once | TGTGCCAGCAGCCAAGATCCCGACAGGGGCCGCCAGAACACTGAAGCTTTCTTT | CASSQDPDRGRQNTEAFF
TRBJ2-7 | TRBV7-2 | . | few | TGTGCCAGCAGCTTAGCGAGGACCAAGCACGGCGAGCAGTACTTC | CASSLARTKHGEQYF
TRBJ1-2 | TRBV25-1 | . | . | TGTGCCAGCAGTGAATTCGATAAAGGTCGGAACTATGGCTACACCTTC | CASSEFDKGRNYGYTF
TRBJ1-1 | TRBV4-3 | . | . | TGCGCCAGCAGCCAAGGTTCAGGAGGGGTCACTGAAGCTTTCTTT | CASSQGSGGVTEAFF
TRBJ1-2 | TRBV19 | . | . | TGTGCCAGTAGTCCATGGGACCCTCCTAACTATGGCTACACCTTC | CASSPWDPPNYGYTF
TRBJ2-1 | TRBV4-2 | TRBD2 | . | TGTGCCAGCAGCCCTACCCCGGGAGGGTACGGCCATGAGCAGTTCTTC | CASSPTPGGYGHEQFF
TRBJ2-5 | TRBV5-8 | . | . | TGTGCCAGCAGCTTGGATGGGACAAAAGAGACCCAGTACTTC | CASSLDGTKETQYF
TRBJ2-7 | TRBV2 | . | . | TGTGCCAGCAGTCGTTATGGGGCTGACGGGGACGAGCAGTACTTC | CASSRYGADGDEQYF
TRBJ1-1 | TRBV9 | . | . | TGTGCCAGCAGCGTAGAGGGCAGATACATGAACACTGAAGCTTTCTTT | CASSVEGRYMNTEAFF
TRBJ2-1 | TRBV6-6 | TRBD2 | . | TGTGCCAGCAGCCAAAGCGGGGCCAGCAATGAGCAGTTCTTC | CASSQSGASNEQFF
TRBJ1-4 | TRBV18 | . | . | TGTGCCAGCTCACCTGGTACAACTAATGAAAAACTGTTTTTT | CASSPGTTNEKLFF
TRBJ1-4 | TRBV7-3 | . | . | TGTGCCAGCAGCTTAGTACCGGGAGAAAAACTGTTTTTT | CASSLVPGEKLFF
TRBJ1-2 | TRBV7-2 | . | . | TGTGCCAGCAGCTATCTCTCTGGACACCCAAGTACCTATGGCTACACCTTC | CASSYLSGHPSTYGYTF
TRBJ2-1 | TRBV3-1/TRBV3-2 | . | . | TGTGCCAGCAGCCTCGGACTGGTGAACAATGAGCAGTTCTTC | CASSLGLVNNEQFF
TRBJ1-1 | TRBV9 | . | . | TGTGCCAGCAGCGTAGAGGGGTACACTGAAGCTTTCTTT | CASSVEGYTEAFF
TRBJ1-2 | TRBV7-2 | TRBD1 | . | TGTGCCAGCAGCCTCGGACAGGCTCTGGGTGGCTACACCTTC | CASSLGQALGGYTF
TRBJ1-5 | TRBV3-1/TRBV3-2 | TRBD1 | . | TGTGCCAGCGGTAACACAATAACAGGGGGTAATCAGCCCCAGCATTTT | CASGNTITGGNQPQHF
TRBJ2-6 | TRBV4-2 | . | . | TGTGCCAGCAGCCAAGATTGGAGGTCTGGGGCCAACGTCCTGACTTTC | CASSQDWRSGANVLTF
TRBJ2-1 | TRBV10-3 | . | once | TGTGCCATCAGTCAAGGGGGTCAAGATGAGCAGTTCTTC | CAISQGGQDEQFF
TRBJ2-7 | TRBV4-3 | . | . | TGCGCCAGAATATCGCGGACGGAATGCTACGAGCAGTACTTC | CARISRTECYEQYF
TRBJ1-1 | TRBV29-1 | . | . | TGCAGCGTTGTACAGAATCTGAACACTGAAGCTTTCTTT | CSVVQNLNTEAFF
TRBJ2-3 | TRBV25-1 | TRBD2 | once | TGTGCCAGCAGTGAAGGGCTAGCGGGAGAAAGTGCTACGCAGTATTTT | CASSEGLAGESATQYF
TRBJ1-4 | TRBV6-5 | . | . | TGTGCCAGCAGCAGCTCAACTAATGAAAAACTGTTTTTT | CASSSSTNEKLFF
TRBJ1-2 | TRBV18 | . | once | TGTGCCAGCTCACCTATTCAGGGCTATGGCTACACCTTC | CASSPIQGYGYTF
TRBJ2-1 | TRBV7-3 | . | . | TGTGCCAGCAGCGTCAGCGGGGACATGGGGCAGTTCTTC | CASSVSGDMGQFF
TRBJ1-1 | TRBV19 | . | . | TGTGCCAGTAGTATCGTCAGGGGTATGGAGAACACTGAAGCTTTCTTT | CASSIVRGMENTEAFF
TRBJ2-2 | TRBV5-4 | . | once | TGTGCCAGCAGCTTGGGGTCCGCCCTGGACACCGGGGAGCTGTTTTTT | CASSLGSALDTGELFF
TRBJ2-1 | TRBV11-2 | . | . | TGTGCCAGCACCTTGAGGGGAGGGGACAACTACAATGAGCAGTTCTTC | CASTLRGGDNYNEQFF
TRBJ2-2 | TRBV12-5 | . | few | TGTGCTAGTGGTTTGCCCCCTGTCTTCACCGGGGAGCTGTTTTTT | CASGLPPVFTGELFF
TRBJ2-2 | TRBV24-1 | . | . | TGTGCCACCAGTGAGGGTGGTCCCACCGGGGAGCTGTTTTTT | CATSEGGPTGELFF
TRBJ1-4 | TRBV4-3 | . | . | TGCGCCAGCAGCCAAGAAATAACGGCCAGCGGGAATGAAAAACTGTTTTTT | CASSQEITASGNEKLFF
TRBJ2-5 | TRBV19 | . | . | TGTGCCAGTAGTATGGACGGTCACAGGACGGAGACCCAGTACTTC | CASSMDGHRTETQYF
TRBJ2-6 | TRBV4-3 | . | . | TGCGCCAGCAGCCAAGAATTCGGCTCTGGGGCCAACGTCCTGACTTTC | CASSQEFGSGANVLTF
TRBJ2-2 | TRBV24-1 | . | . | TGTGCCACCCAATCCGGACCCCTAAATCCGGCCGGGGAGCTGTTTTTT | CATQSGPLNPAGELFF
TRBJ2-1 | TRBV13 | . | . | TGTGCCAGCAGCTTGGGTGGAGGCGATGAGCAGTTCTTC | CASSLGGGDEQFF
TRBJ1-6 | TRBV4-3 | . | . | TGCGCCAGCAGCCAAGATTTACCCGGCACCTATAATTCACCCCTCCACTTT | CASSQDLPGTYNSPLHF
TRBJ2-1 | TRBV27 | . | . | TGTGCCAGCAGTTTAAGAGGGTCGGGCCGAACCTACAATGAGCAGTTCTTC | CASSLRGSGRTYNEQFF
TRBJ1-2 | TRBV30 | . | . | TGTGCCTGGAGTCCCAGACCAAACTATGGCTACACCTTC | CAWSPRPNYGYTF
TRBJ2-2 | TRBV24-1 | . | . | TGTGCCACCAGTGATTTGGGAGGAAAACACCGGGGAGCTGTTTTT | CATSDLGGKHRGAVF
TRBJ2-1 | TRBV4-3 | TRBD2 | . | TGCGCCAGCAGCCAAGACCGCGCGGGGGGGCTGAATGAGCAGTTCTTC | CASSQDRAGGLNEQFF
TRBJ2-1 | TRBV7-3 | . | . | TGTGCCAGCAGCTTACCGACAGGTCACTACAATGAGCAGTTCTTC | CASSLPTGHYNEQFF
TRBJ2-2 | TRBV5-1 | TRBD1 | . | TGCGCCAGCAGCTTGTTCGGACAGGGGGCTAGCGGGGAGCTGTTTTTT | CASSLFGQGASGELFF
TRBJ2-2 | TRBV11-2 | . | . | TGTGCCAGCAGCTTAGGCCTAGGGCGGGGAGACACCGGGGAGCTGTTTTTT | CASSLGLGRGDTGELFF
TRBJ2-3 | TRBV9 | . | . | TGTGCCAGCAGCGTAATCCCAGGGGGGGACACAGATACGCAGTATTTT | CASSVIPGGDTDTQYF
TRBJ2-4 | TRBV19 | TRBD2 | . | TGTGCCAGTAGTATAGGACTAGCGGGAGGGCCGGCCAAAAACATTCAGTACTTC | CASSIGLAGGPAKNIQYF
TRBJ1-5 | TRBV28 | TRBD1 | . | TGTGCCAGCAGTTCCGACAGGGTAATCACCTCCCAGCATTTT | CASSSDRVITSQHF
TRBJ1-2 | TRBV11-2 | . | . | TGTGCCAGCAGCTTAGTCGGGGGCGCCAACTATGGCTACACCTTC | CASSLVGGANYGYTF
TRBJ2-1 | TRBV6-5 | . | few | TGTGCCAGCAGGAACTTAATCAATGAGCAGTTCTTC | CASRNLINEQFF
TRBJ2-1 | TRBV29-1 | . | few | TGCAGCGTTGGCGGGATGGGCAGGGGACACTCCTACAATGAGCAGTTCTTC | CSVGGMGRGHSYNEQFF
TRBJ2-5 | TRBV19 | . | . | TGTGCCAGTAGCACCGGGATGCAAGAGACCCAGTACTTC | CASSTGMQETQYF